Below are 20 T cell receptor beta chains sequenced from a single sample in a study of radiotherapy plus CTLA-4 blockade in lung cancer. Clones were sequenced by immunoSEQ multiplex PCR, and TCRdb holds only the in-frame ones, with some missing. The sample lists 85,000 to 90,000 clones; more than 85% were seen once. The sequencing here drew on peripheral blood, taken from a patient treated with radiotherapy plus ipilimumab. These receptors originate from a human donor with non-small cell lung cancer that progressed on radiotherapy plus ipilimumab.

This chain uses TRBV6-1 with TRBJ1-6; D might be TRBD1 (5 bases). Trimming left V 4 bases short and J 8 bases short, with 12 bases between. Looked up from germline, CDR1 is MNHNS and CDR2 is SASEGT. The CDR3 runs 14 residues. CDR3 sequence (DNA): TGTGCCAGCAGTGCGCGGGGGGGGGATTCACCCCTCCACTTT. Translating gives CASSARGGDSPLHF.

The rearrangement uses TRBV5-1 and TRBJ2-1; TRBD1 matches 11 bases. CDR3 length: 17 amino acids. Per the germline V gene, CDR1 is SGHRS and CDR2 is YFSETQ. V dropped 0 bases and J dropped 4; count of bases not matched to a gene: 6. CDR3 protein: CASSLETGTGGYNEQFF. In DNA, the CDR3 is TGCGCCAGCAGCTTGGAAACCGGGACAGGGGGTTACAATGAGCAGTTCTTC.

The chain recombines TRBV2 with TRBJ1-2; no definite D call. The CDR3 sequence is 12 residues long. The V gene lost 4 bases and the J gene lost 2 bases, with 5 bases spanning the gap. From germline, CDR1 is SNHLY and CDR2 FYNNEI. CDR3 DNA: TGTGCCAGCAGTGGAGGGAACTATGGCTACACCTTC. Protein sequence: CASSGGNYGYTF.

The CDR3 here is CASSEGHAKNYGYTF. The CDR3 DNA follows: TGTGCCAGCAGCGAGGGACACGCGAAGAACTATGGCTACACCTTC. V is TRBV6-1 and J is TRBJ1-2; TRBD1 might be the D (6 bases). V lost 6 bases and J lost 2, with 16 bases in between. The CDR3 covers 15 residues. The germline CDR1 and CDR2 sequences are MNHNS and SASEGT.

This sequence joins TRBV2 and TRBJ2-3; D could derive from TRBD1 or TRBD2 (5 bases each). Germline V CDR1 and CDR2: SNHLY, FYNNEI. The germline V and J ends were trimmed by 3 bases and 1 base, with 8 bases remaining between them. The CDR3 sequence is 14 residues long. The CDR3 is CASSEVGGTDTQYF. The CDR3 nucleotides read TGTGCCAGCAGTGAGGTGGGGGGCACAGATACGCAGTATTTT.

This clone has just a few counts. The V gene is TRBV21-1, the J gene TRBJ1-1; TRBD1 is taken as the D call from the table, unchecked against the DNA. TRBV21-1 is noted as a pseudogene. The CDR3 has 16 residues. The CDR3 DNA sequence: TGTGCCAGCAGCAAAGGGCGCAGGGGGCGGGACACTGAAGCTTTCTTT. This encodes CASSKGRRGRDTEAFF.

The chain couples TRBV2 to TRBJ2-1, with D possibly being TRBD1 (6 bases). CDR1 and CDR2 (germline): SNHLY, FYNNEI. The CDR3 loop spans 16 amino acids. V was shortened by 5 bases and J by 4 bases, with 18 bases between the two germline ends. Here the CDR3 DNA reads TGTGCCAGCAGTCGAGACGGGACACGGACTTACAATGAGCAGTTCTTC. Its protein product is CASSRDGTRTYNEQFF. The variable domain in full, with the rest retrieved from reference TRBV2 and TRBJ2-1, is EPEVTQTPSHQVTQMGQEVILRCVPISNHLYFYWYRQILGQKVEFLVSFYNNEISEKSEIFDDQFSVERPDGSNFTLKIRSTKLEDSAMYFCASSRDGTRTYNEQFFGPGTRLTVL.

This clone is a singleton in its sample. This chain connects TRBV7-6 to TRBJ2-2; 7 nucleotides line up with TRBD2. V shed 5 bases and J 2 bases; nucleotides not matched to a gene: 11. The CDR3 runs 17 residues. Per the germline V gene, CDR1 is SGHVS and CDR2 is FNYEAQ. The CDR3 reads CASSAFPGTINTGELFF. CDR3 bases: TGTGCCAGCAGCGCATTCCCCGGGACTATCAACACCGGGGAGCTGTTTTTT. The full variable domain, its missing parts supplied by reference TRBV7-6 and TRBJ2-2, is GAGVSQSPRYKVTKRGQDVALRCDPISGHVSLYWYRQALGQGPEFLTYFNYEAQQDKSGLPNDRFSAERPEGSISTLTIQRTEQRDSAMYRCASSAFPGTINTGELFFGEGSRLTVL.

This clone showed up just once. The chain combines TRBV7-8 with TRBJ1-3; weak D call: TRBD1 (5 bases). Trimming removed 5 bases from V and 2 bases from J, with 7 bases in between. CDR3 length: 13 amino acids. Germline V gives CDR1 SGHVS, CDR2 FQNEAQ. The CDR3, as DNA: TGTGCCAGCAGCCCAGGGACTGGAAACACCATATATTTT. It is translated as CASSPGTGNTIYF.

The CDR3 coding sequence is TGTGCCAGCTCACCGGGTCAGGGAGATGGCTACACCTTC. This sequence encodes CASSPGQGDGYTF. The chain couples TRBV18 to TRBJ1-2; perhaps TRBD1 as D (5 bases). CDR3 size: 13 residues. The V gene's germline CDR1 is KGHSH and CDR2 LQKENI. V lost 3 bases and J 6 bases, leaving 11 bases between the germline ends.

The chain uses TRBV18 and TRBJ2-7, with D perhaps being TRBD1 or TRBD2 (6 bases each). Trimming removed 3 bases at V and 5 bases at J, with 14 bases between. Germline lookup yields CDR1 KGHSH and CDR2 LQKENI. This CDR3 is built from 14 residues. Here the CDR3 DNA reads TGTGCCAGCTCACCCCGGGGGCAGTTTGACGAGCAGTACTTC. Translation: CASSPRGQFDEQYF.

This clone was picked up one time. The rearrangement uses TRBV7-6 and TRBJ2-7; no definite D call. Trimming pared 5 bases from V and 3 bases from J, leaving 14 bases between. The CDR3 runs to 14 residues. Germline values: CDR1 SGHVS, CDR2 FNYEAQ. The CDR3 DNA sequence: TGTGCCAGCAGCGGAGTGTGGGATGACTACGAGCAGTACTTC. The encoded protein is CASSGVWDDYEQYF.

The rearrangement uses TRBV6-5 and TRBJ1-2; TRBD1 matches 10 bases. The V gene's germline CDR1 is MNHEY and CDR2 SVGAGI. V lost 0 bases to trimming and J lost 8 bases; unmatched junction nucleotides: 9. The CDR3 runs 16 residues. This CDR3 reads CASSYSRTGGSYGYTF. CDR3 coding DNA: TGTGCCAGCAGTTACTCCAGGACAGGGGGTAGCTACGGCTACACCTTC.

The chain combines TRBV28 with TRBJ2-5; the D gene is possibly TRBD2 (7 bases). Germline CDR1 reads MDHEN; CDR2 reads SYDVKM. The CDR3 extends over 17 amino acids. Trimming cost V 6 bases and J 1 base, with 21 bases left between them. CDR3 residues: CASRRLGGREAQETQYF. Written as DNA, the CDR3 is TGTGCCAGCAGGCGTCTGGGGGGGCGAGAGGCCCAAGAGACCCAGTACTTC. The whole variable domain, filled in from reference TRBV28 and TRBJ2-5, reads DVKVTQSSRYLVKRTGEKVFLECVQDMDHENMFWYRQDPGLGLRLIYFSYDVKMKEKGDIPEGYSVSREKKERFSLILESASTNQTSMYLCASRRLGGREAQETQYFGPGTRLLVL.

The gene calls are TRBV15 and TRBJ2-3; D possibly uses TRBD1 or TRBD2 (5 bases each). This CDR3 comprises 14 residues. The germline V gene encodes CDR1 LNHNV and CDR2 YYDKDF (reference sequence). V was shortened by 5 bases and J by 6 bases, with 15 bases between the two germline ends. In DNA form, the CDR3 reads TGTGCCACCAGCGAGGCAGCGTGGGGGGATACGCAGTATTTT. Its protein is CATSEAAWGDTQYF.

The chain employs TRBV19 and TRBJ2-5, with unresolved D. The length of the CDR3 is 12 residues. Germline V gives CDR1 LNHDA, CDR2 SQIVND (reference sequence). Trimming stripped 3 bases from V and 6 bases from J, with 8 bases between. CDR3 protein: CASSIDLKTQYF. CDR3 nucleotides: TGTGCCAGTAGTATCGACCTTAAGACCCAGTACTTC.

V usage is TRBV11-2 and J usage is TRBJ1-2; 7 bases line up with TRBD1. The germline CDR1 and CDR2 sequences are SGHAT and FQNNGV. V lost 2 bases to trimming and J lost 4 bases; unmatched junction nucleotides: 7. The CDR3 has 15 residues. DNA for the CDR3: TGTGCCAGCAGCTTAAGGAGGGGGCAAGGCTATGGCTACACCTTC. Its protein is CASSLRRGQGYGYTF.

V usage is TRBV7-9 and J usage is TRBJ2-7; 12 bases line up with TRBD2. Trimming removed 3 bases from V and 7 bases from J; junction bases left unmatched: 7. CDR1 SEHNR and CDR2 FQNEAQ come from the germline V gene (reference sequence). This CDR3 region has 15 residues. The chain's CDR3 is CASSFRLAGAREQYF. The DNA for the CDR3 is TGTGCCAGCAGCTTCCGACTAGCGGGAGCGAGGGAGCAGTACTTC.

This chain links TRBV7-9 with TRBJ2-3, with 7 bases identical to TRBD1. This CDR3 region has 17 residues. V shed 5 bases and J 0 bases; nucleotides not matched to a gene: 11. Per the germline V gene, CDR1 is SEHNR and CDR2 is FQNEAQ (reference sequence). This CDR3 is CASSRLPGTVSTDTQYF. In DNA, the CDR3 is TGTGCCAGCAGCAGGTTACCCGGGACAGTCAGCACAGATACGCAGTATTTT.

The chain joins TRBV19 to TRBJ1-5; no firm D call. Germline V gene sequence: CDR1 LNHDA, CDR2 SQIVND (reference sequence). V was trimmed by 5 bases and J by 3 bases, leaving 5 bases between them. The CDR3 consists of 12 residues. The CDR3 DNA reads TGTGCCAGTAGTGGTATCAATCAGCCCCAGCATTTT. Amino acids: CASSGINQPQHF.